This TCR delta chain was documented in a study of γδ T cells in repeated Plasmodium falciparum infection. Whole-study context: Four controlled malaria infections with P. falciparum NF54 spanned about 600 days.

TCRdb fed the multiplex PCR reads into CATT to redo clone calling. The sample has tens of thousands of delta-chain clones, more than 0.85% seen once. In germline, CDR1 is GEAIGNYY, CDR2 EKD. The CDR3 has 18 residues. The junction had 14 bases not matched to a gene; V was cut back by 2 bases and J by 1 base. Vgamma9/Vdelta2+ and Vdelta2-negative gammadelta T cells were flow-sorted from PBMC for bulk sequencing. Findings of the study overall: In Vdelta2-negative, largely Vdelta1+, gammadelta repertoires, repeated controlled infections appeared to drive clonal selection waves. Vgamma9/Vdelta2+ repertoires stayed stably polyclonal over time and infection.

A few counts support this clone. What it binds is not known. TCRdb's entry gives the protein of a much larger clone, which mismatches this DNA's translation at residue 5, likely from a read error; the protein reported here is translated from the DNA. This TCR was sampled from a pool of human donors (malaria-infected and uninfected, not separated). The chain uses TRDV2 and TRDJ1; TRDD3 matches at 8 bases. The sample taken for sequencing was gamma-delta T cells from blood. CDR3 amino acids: CACDNVSRLGGGTDKLIF. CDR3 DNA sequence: TGTGCCTGTGACAACGTTTCCCGACTGGGGGGGGGCACCGATAAACTCATCTTT.